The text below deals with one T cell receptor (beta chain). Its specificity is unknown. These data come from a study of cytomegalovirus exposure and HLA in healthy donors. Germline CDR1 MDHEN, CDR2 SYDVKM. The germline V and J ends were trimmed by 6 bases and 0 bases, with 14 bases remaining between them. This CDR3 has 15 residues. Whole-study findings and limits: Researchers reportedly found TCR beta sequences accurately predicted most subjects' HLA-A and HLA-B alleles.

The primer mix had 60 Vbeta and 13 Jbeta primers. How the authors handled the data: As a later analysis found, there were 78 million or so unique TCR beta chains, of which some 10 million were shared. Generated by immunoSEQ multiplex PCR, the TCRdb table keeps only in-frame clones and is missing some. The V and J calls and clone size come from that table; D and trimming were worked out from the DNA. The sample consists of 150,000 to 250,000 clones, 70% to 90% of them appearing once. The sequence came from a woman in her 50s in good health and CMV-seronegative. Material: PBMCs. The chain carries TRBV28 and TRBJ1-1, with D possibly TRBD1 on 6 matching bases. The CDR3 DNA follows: TGTGCCAGCAGGCCCAGGGGCGACATGAACACTGAAGCTTTCTTT. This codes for CASRPRGDMNTEAFF. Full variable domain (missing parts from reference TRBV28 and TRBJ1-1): DVKVTQSSRYLVKRTGEKVFLECVQDMDHENMFWYRQDPGLGLRLIYFSYDVKMKEKGDIPEGYSVSREKKERFSLILESASTNQTSMYLCASRPRGDMNTEAFFGQGTRLTVV.